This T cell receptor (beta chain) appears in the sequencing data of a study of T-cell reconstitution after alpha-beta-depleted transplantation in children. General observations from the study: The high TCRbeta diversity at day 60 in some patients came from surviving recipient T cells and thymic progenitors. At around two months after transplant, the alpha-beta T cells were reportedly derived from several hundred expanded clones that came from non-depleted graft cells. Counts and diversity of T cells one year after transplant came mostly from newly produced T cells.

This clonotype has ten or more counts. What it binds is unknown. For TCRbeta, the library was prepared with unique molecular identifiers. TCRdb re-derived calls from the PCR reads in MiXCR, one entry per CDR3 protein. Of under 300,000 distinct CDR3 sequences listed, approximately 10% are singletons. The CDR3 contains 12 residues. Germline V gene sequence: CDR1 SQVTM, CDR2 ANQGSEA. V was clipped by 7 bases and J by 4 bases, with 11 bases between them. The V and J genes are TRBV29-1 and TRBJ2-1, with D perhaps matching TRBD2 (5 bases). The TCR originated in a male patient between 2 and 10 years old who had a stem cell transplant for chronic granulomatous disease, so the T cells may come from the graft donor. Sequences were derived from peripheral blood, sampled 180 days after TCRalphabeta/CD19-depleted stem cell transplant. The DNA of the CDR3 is TGCAGCGATGGACCGGGGTACAATGAGCAGTTCTTC. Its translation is CSDGPGYNEQFF.